This T cell receptor beta chain was recovered during a study of blood T cell repertoires in COVID-19. For the study at large: Researchers got acute and convalescent COVID-19 samples from the United States, Italy and Spain. From T cells, B-cell-depleted T cells, or PBMCs came the material, which was cDNA or gDNA.

Libraries were prepared by immunoSEQ multiplex PCR; TCRdb keeps only in-frame clonotypes and omits some of them. Of roughly 190,000 clones in the sample, roughly 87% were seen once. The CDR3 covers 12 residues. CDR1 is SQVTM, CDR2 ANQGSEA, per germline. V lost 4 bases to trimming and J lost 5 bases, with 11 bases between them. Seattle researchers signed up patients amid active infection and tracked them longitudinally. The rearrangement links TRBV29-1 to TRBJ1-1; no clear D gene. Sequencing used peripheral blood. This clonotype was sampled from an older woman with COVID-19, enrolled during active disease. Here the CDR3 DNA reads TGCAGCGTTGTTTGGAGTGGGACTGAAGCTTTCTTT. It specifies CSVVWSGTEAFF.